Listed below are T cell receptor beta chains from one sample, sequenced in a study of molecular identifiers for immune sequencing clone quantification. TCRdb ran MiXCR on the PCR reads and lists one entry per CDR3 protein. The repertoire holds 490,000 or so distinct CDR3 sequences, with about 25% as singletons. Sequenced: naive CD8+ T cells from blood, with Jurkat cell RNA spiked in. The receptors here all came from a human donor in good health. Some libraries in this study had Jurkat cell RNA spiked in. Both conserved end residues are part of each CDR3. Fields, in order: D gene, clone size, V gene, J gene, CDR3 length, CDR3 DNA, CDR3 protein. The D gene is left open where the match is weak. Not every row has a clone size; where given, it reads once, few, many or a size class.

TRBD1	-	TRBV9	TRBJ2-5	16	TGTGCCAGCAGCTTGGGACAGGGCTCCACCCAAGAGGCCCAGTACTTC	CASSLGQGSTQEAQYF
-	few	TRBV3-1	TRBJ1-2	17	TGTGCCAGCAGCCAAGACCTAATTTATACAGAGATTTATGGCTACACCTTC	CASSQDLIYTEIYGYTF
-	few	TRBV2	TRBJ1-3	11	TGTGCCAGCAGTGAACTTAACACCATATATTTT	CASSELNTIYF
TRBD2	few	TRBV2	TRBJ2-3	16	TGTGCCAGCAAACCCATTAGCGGGGGGAGAGCAGATACGCAGTATTTT	CASKPISGGRADTQYF
TRBD1	few	TRBV6-5	TRBJ2-2	16	TGTGCCAGCAGTGAAGTGACAGGGGCGAACACCGGGGAGCTGTTTTTT	CASSEVTGANTGELFF
TRBD2	-	TRBV5-3	TRBJ2-1	12	TGTGCCAGCCCTTTAGCGGGAGGTGAGCAGTTCTTC	CASPLAGGEQFF
-	many	TRBV7-2	TRBJ2-3	14	TGTGCCAGCAGCTCCGGGCTGCGGGCAGATACGCAGTATTTT	CASSSGLRADTQYF
TRBD2	many	TRBV5-1	TRBJ2-3	17	TGCGCCAGCAGCTTGATTGGACTAGCGGAGTACACAGATACGCAGTATTTT	CASSLIGLAEYTDTQYF
-	-	TRBV5-1	TRBJ2-3	14	TGCGCCAGCAGAGTTCGCGGGGCGGGGGATACGCAGTATTTT	CASRVRGAGDTQYF
-	few	TRBV4-3	TRBJ1-6	15	TGCGCCAGCAGCCAAGATGCGGGGATTAATTCACCCCTCCACTTT	CASSQDAGINSPLHF
-	-	TRBV28	TRBJ1-2	13	TGTGCCAGCACTCTAAGGCGGGCGCATGGCTACACCTTC	CASTLRRAHGYTF
-	few	TRBV27	TRBJ2-3	16	TGTGCCAGCAGTTTATCGCAGGGGCTTGGCGCAGATACGCAGTATTTT	CASSLSQGLGADTQYF
TRBD1	many	TRBV10-3	TRBJ2-7	13	TGTGCCATCATGGACAGGGGGTCCTACGAGCAGTACTTC	CAIMDRGSYEQYF
-	-	TRBV10-3	TRBJ2-1	12	TGTGCCATCAGTGAAGAGGCAGATGAGCAGTTCTTC	CAISEEADEQFF
TRBD2	few	TRBV28	TRBJ2-5	17	TGTGCCAGCAGTTTAGCTGGGGGAGGGCTTCTGAGGGAGACCCAGTACTTC	CASSLAGGGLLRETQYF
TRBD1	-	TRBV7-9	TRBJ2-5	14	TGTGCCAGCAGCGGGACAGGGATCCTAGCTGCCCAGTACTTC	CASSGTGILAAQYF
-	many	TRBV6-2/TRBV6-3	TRBJ2-7	13	TGTGCCAGCAGTTCGGCCTACAGCTACGAGCAGTACTTC	CASSSAYSYEQYF
TRBD1	-	TRBV11-2	TRBJ1-6	16	TGTGCCAGCAGACTACAGGGGCAGGGATGGTGGTCACCCCTCCACTTT	CASRLQGQGWWSPLHF
TRBD1	many	TRBV7-6	TRBJ2-5	16	TGTGCCAGCAGCTCCCCACAGGGGGTTTACCAAGAGACCCAGTACTTC	CASSSPQGVYQETQYF
-	-	TRBV29-1	TRBJ2-1	13	TGCAGCGCCGGACAGAGCTCCTACAATGAGCAGTTCTTC	CSAGQSSYNEQFF
-	-	TRBV2	TRBJ1-2	12	TGTGCCAGCAGAGGGATTAACTATGGCTACACCTTC	CASRGINYGYTF
TRBD1	many	TRBV5-1	TRBJ2-7	14	TGCGCCAGCAGCTCAAAGGGGGCGTACGACGAGCAGTACTTC	CASSSKGAYDEQYF
-	many	TRBV6-5	TRBJ1-2	14	TGTGCCAGCAGTCCGGACGAACCTAACTATGGCTACACCTTC	CASSPDEPNYGYTF
TRBD1	many	TRBV13	TRBJ1-4	15	TGTGCCAGCAGCTTAGTCGGGACAGGGAGTGAAAAACTGTTTTTT	CASSLVGTGSEKLFF
-	few	TRBV18	TRBJ1-5	17	TGTGCCAGCTCACCGCCCGACGGAGATTATAGCAATCAGCCCCAGCATTTT	CASSPPDGDYSNQPQHF
-	-	TRBV19	TRBJ2-7	14	TGTGCCAGTAGTATCGTCGCAGGGACCTACGAGCAGTACTTC	CASSIVAGTYEQYF
-	many	TRBV7-9	TRBJ2-2	14	TGTGCCAGCAGCTTAGTCAGTCCCCACGGGGAGCTGTTTTTT	CASSLVSPHGELFF
-	few	TRBV6-5	TRBJ2-7	14	TGTGCCAGCAGTTACGACGGGAGTCAGTACGAGCAGTACTTC	CASSYDGSQYEQYF
-	-	TRBV4-1	TRBJ2-7	15	TGCGCCAGCAGCGGACGACAGAACCCCTCCTACGAGCAGTACTTC	CASSGRQNPSYEQYF
TRBD2	-	TRBV27	TRBJ2-1	14	TGTGCCAGCCTGGGGGGGGGGTCCTACAATGAGCAGTTCTTC	CASLGGGSYNEQFF
TRBD2	few	TRBV12-5	TRBJ2-4	16	TGTGCTAGTGGACCCCAAGGACGGGGGGTCAAAAACATTCAGTACTTC	CASGPQGRGVKNIQYF
TRBD2	-	TRBV6-5	TRBJ2-2	15	TGTGCCAGCTGTGGGGCGGCGGGAGGGACCGGGGAGCTGTTTTTT	CASCGAAGGTGELFF
TRBD2	few	TRBV9	TRBJ2-3	17	TGTGCCAGCAGCGTAGAGGGGACTAGCGGGGCCACAGATACGCAGTATTTT	CASSVEGTSGATDTQYF
TRBD1	-	TRBV7-9	TRBJ1-2	14	TGTGCCAGCAGCTTCTTAGACAGGGGGGAAGGCTACACCTTC	CASSFLDRGEGYTF
-	-	TRBV7-9	TRBJ1-1	15	TGTGCCAGCAGCTCGCGGACGGCAGCTAAAGGTGAAGCTTTCTTT	CASSSRTAAKGEAFF
-	-	TRBV20-1	TRBJ2-2	16	TGCAGTGCTAGTGATCTGGCGGGGACGAACACCGGGGAGCTGTTTTTT	CSASDLAGTNTGELFF
TRBD1	-	TRBV6-5	TRBJ1-6	15	TGTGCCAGCACCCTGAAGGGACAGGGAAGATCACTCCTCCACTTT	CASTLKGQGRSLLHF
-	many	TRBV12-3/TRBV12-4	TRBJ2-3	12	TGTGCCAGCAGTTTCAGCGCAGATACGCAGTATTTT	CASSFSADTQYF
-	many	TRBV6-2/TRBV6-3	TRBJ1-1	13	TGTGCCAGCAGCCCATACGTGAACACTGAAGCTTTCTTT	CASSPYVNTEAFF
-	-	TRBV9	TRBJ1-2	15	TGTGCCAGCAGCACAAACACGCACCCGTCACATGGCTACACCTTC	CASSTNTHPSHGYTF
-	-	TRBV28	TRBJ1-5	12	TGTGCCAGCAGTTTAACTGGGGTTGTCCAGCATTTT	CASSLTGVVQHF
-	few	TRBV6-5	TRBJ2-1	13	TGTGCCAGCACCACTAAGAGTTACAATGAGCAGTTCTTC	CASTTKSYNEQFF
-	-	TRBV4-3	TRBJ1-3	16	TGCGCCAGCAGCCAAGATAGACTTGACTATGGAAACACCATATATTTT	CASSQDRLDYGNTIYF
-	many	TRBV20-1	TRBJ2-5	14	TGCAGTGCTCCCCGCGGGACCCAAGAAGAGACCCAGTACTTC	CSAPRGTQEETQYF
-	few	TRBV28	TRBJ2-7	14	TGTGCCAGCAGTTTCAGGGGAGGACCCTACGAGCAGTACTTC	CASSFRGGPYEQYF
-	many	TRBV4-3	TRBJ2-7	15	TGCGCCAGCAGCCCTTCCGGGACGGGCAAATACGAGCAGTACTTC	CASSPSGTGKYEQYF
-	few	TRBV2	TRBJ2-4	13	TGTGCCAGCACCCCCCCCCTGGGGAACATTCAGTACTTC	CASTPPLGNIQYF
TRBD1	-	TRBV20-1	TRBJ2-7	13	TGCAGTGCTAATAATTGGGACAGCTACAAGCAGTACTTC	CSANNWDSYKQYF
TRBD1	-	TRBV4-1	TRBJ2-7	15	TGCGCCAGCAGCCAAGATTCAGGGGGTCTAGACGAGCAGTACTTC	CASSQDSGGLDEQYF
-	-	TRBV27	TRBJ2-7	13	TGTGCCAGCAGTTTACAGGTCGATTACGGGCAGTACTTC	CASSLQVDYGQYF
-	-	TRBV4-1	TRBJ1-5	18	TGCGCCAGCAGCCTAGGGCAGGGTGGGATTTATAGCAGTCAGCCCCAGCATTTT	CASSLGQGGIYSSQPQHF
TRBD1	-	TRBV10-3	TRBJ2-7	17	TGTGCCATCAGTGAGTCGAGGGACAGACCACTAACCTACGAGCAGTACTTC	CAISESRDRPLTYEQYF
TRBD1	few	TRBV20-1	TRBJ2-7	15	TGCAGTGCTAGAGATGGAACAGGGGGCGGGTACGAGCAGTACTTC	CSARDGTGGGYEQYF
TRBD2	few	TRBV14	TRBJ2-3	17	TGTGCCAGCAGCCAAACCGGGACTAGCGGGTATTCAGATACGCAGTATTTT	CASSQTGTSGYSDTQYF
-	many	TRBV5-1	TRBJ2-3	16	TGCGCCAGCAGCTTGGTTGAGGGAGGCGTGACAGATACGCAGTATTTT	CASSLVEGGVTDTQYF
-	few	TRBV3-1	TRBJ2-2	13	TGTGCCAGCAGCCAAATTACGGACGGGGAGCTGTTTTTT	CASSQITDGELFF
-	-	TRBV13	TRBJ1-1	13	TGTGCCAGCAGCTTTTGGGGGGGGAGTGAAGCTTTCTTT	CASSFWGGSEAFF
TRBD2	-	TRBV27	TRBJ2-2	18	TGTGCCAGCAGTAATCAGGGTATAGCGGGAGTTTGGATCGGGGAGCTGTTTTTT	CASSNQGIAGVWIGELFF